The 12 T cell receptor beta chains presented below share a single source sample, sequenced in a study of cytomegalovirus exposure and HLA in healthy donors (TCRdb year 2017). Receptor amplification or capture employed the immunoSEQ multiplex PCR assay. For the multiplex PCR, a mixture combining 60 forward primers for TCR Vbeta segments and 13 reverse primers for TCR Jbeta segments was used. In its TCRdb copy, this immuneACCESS table keeps in-frame sequences only and misses some clones. Where compared with another copy, unresolved V genes explain less than half of these, and the others have no known cause. Across this sample there are 150,000 to 250,000 clones, with roughly 85% seen only once. Around 4.3% of the sample lies in the top ten. Sequencing used PBMCs. Receptors were obtained from a woman aged 25 to 39 in good health and CMV-seropositive.

J is TRBJ1-3 and V is TRBV9; 7 nucleotides agree with TRBD1. CDR3 length equals 15 residues. The V segment lost 3 bases and the J segment 2 bases; nucleotides outside the gene matches: 5. Germline V lookup: CDR1 SGDLS, CDR2 YYNGEE. The CDR3 nucleotides read TGTGCCAGCAGCGAGGAGACAGGGACTGGAAACACCATATATTTT. Residues: CASSEETGTGNTIYF.

The gene calls are TRBV11-2 and TRBJ2-2; no reliable D call. V lost 5 bases and J 4 bases, leaving 8 bases between the germline ends. The V gene's germline CDR1 is SGHAT and CDR2 FQNNGV. The CDR3 length is 13 residues. CDR3 sequence: CASSNLLTGELFF. CDR3 nucleotide sequence: TGTGCCAGCAGCAATCTACTCACCGGGGAGCTGTTTTTT.

The chain employs TRBV5-1 and TRBJ2-3; tentative D call: TRBD1 (6 bases). Germline V gives CDR1 SGHRS, CDR2 YFSETQ. The germline V and J ends were trimmed by 4 bases and 3 bases, with 15 bases remaining between them. CDR3 length: 15 amino acids. The CDR3 DNA follows: TGCGCCAGCAGCGATACAGGGTTTCAGACAGATACGCAGTATTTT. Translating gives CASSDTGFQTDTQYF. Looking up the rest from reference TRBV5-1 and TRBJ2-3 gives the full variable domain: KAGVTQTPRYLIKTRGQQVTLSCSPISGHRSVSWYQQTPGQGLQFLFEYFSETQRNKGNFPGRFSGRQFSNSRSEMNVSTLELGDSALYLCASSDTGFQTDTQYFGPGTRLTVL.

The CDR3 loop reads CASSPGTGSSGPQHF. CDR3 sequence (DNA): TGTGCCAGCAGCCCCGGGACAGGGTCCAGCGGGCCCCAGCATTTT. The V gene is TRBV6-6, the J gene TRBJ1-5; 9 positions agree with TRBD1. V dropped 6 bases and J dropped 9; count of bases not matched to a gene: 12. This CDR3 spans 15 amino acids. The V gene's germline CDR1 is MNHNY and CDR2 SVGAGI (reference sequence).

V is TRBV18 and J is TRBJ2-1, with D uncertain. There are 14 residues in the CDR3. The V end lost 3 bases, the J end lost 5 bases, and 11 bases lay between the germline ends. Germline-derived CDR1 and CDR2 are KGHSH and LQKENI. The CDR3 coding sequence is TGTGCCAGCTCACCTGCTTCGGCGGACAATGAGCAGTTCTTC. It is translated as CASSPASADNEQFF.

V gene TRBV6-1 combines with J gene TRBJ1-2, with 10 bases that match TRBD1. CDR1 is MNHNS and CDR2 is SASEGT in the germline V gene. This CDR3 spans 13 amino acids. V lost 8 bases to trimming and J lost 4 bases; unmatched junction nucleotides: 4. CDR3 sequence reads: CASQGQGTYGYTF. CDR3 DNA sequence: TGTGCCAGCCAGGGACAGGGGACCTATGGCTACACCTTC.

The J gene is TRBJ2-4, the V gene TRBV2; D is perhaps TRBD2 (6 bases). The CDR3 spans 13 residues. Germline lookup yields CDR1 SNHLY and CDR2 FYNNEI. V was trimmed by 11 bases and J by 9 bases, leaving 20 bases between them. This CDR3 is CAGATLGEAIQYF. In nucleotides, the CDR3 is TGTGCCGGCGCGACCTTGGGGGAGGCCATTCAGTACTTC.

This chain joins TRBV2 and TRBJ1-5; a possible D gene is TRBD1 (6 bases). Germline CDR1 is SNHLY and CDR2 is FYNNEI. V dropped 6 bases and J dropped 4 bases, with 16 bases sitting between them. This CDR3 is built from 15 residues. CDR3 coding DNA: TGTGCCAGCAGGGAGACAGGAGTTAAAAATCAGCCCCAGCATTTT. This encodes CASRETGVKNQPQHF.

The rearrangement joins TRBV9 to TRBJ2-1; 9 positions match TRBD2. Trimming cost V 0 bases and J 9 bases; bases outside gene matches: 7. Looked up from germline, CDR1 is SGDLS and CDR2 is YYNGEE. The CDR3 is made up of 15 amino acids. The CDR3 reads CASSVEAGGSGEQFF. For the CDR3, the DNA is TGTGCCAGCAGCGTAGAGGCGGGGGGGTCAGGTGAGCAGTTCTTC.

This clone was recorded only once. The V call is TRBV5-1, the J call TRBJ2-2, with D uncertain. CDR1 SGHRS and CDR2 YFSETQ come from the germline V gene. CDR3 length: 18 residues. Between the trimmed V and J ends, which lost 0 bases and 0 bases, there was a span of 15 bases. The CDR3 spells CASSLAPAVASNTGELFF. In DNA, the CDR3 is TGCGCCAGCAGCTTGGCTCCGGCGGTCGCTTCGAACACCGGGGAGCTGTTTTTT.

V gene TRBV7-2 combines with J gene TRBJ2-7; D is unresolved. CDR1 and CDR2 from the germline V gene are SGHTA and FQGNSA. This CDR3 is 12 amino acids long. Trimming took off 3 bases at V and 0 bases at J, with 3 bases between the two ends. CDR3 in amino acids: CASSFLSYEQYF. As DNA, the CDR3 is TGTGCCAGCAGCTTCCTCTCCTACGAGCAGTACTTC. Looking up the rest from reference TRBV7-2 and TRBJ2-7 gives the full variable domain: GAGVSQSPSNKVTEKGKDVELRCDPISGHTALYWYRQSLGQGLEFLIYFQGNSAPDKSGLPSDRFSAERTGGSVSTLTIQRTQQEDSAVYLCASSFLSYEQYFGPGTRLTVT.

The chain uses TRBV4-2 and TRBJ1-3; the D is unclear. The CDR3 consists of 15 residues. Trimming removed 3 bases at V and 0 bases at J, with 9 bases between. The germline CDR1 and CDR2 sequences are LGHNA and YNFKEQ. The CDR3 DNA follows: TGTGCCAGCAGCCACGACGGGAGCTCTGGAAACACCATATATTTT. As protein: CASSHDGSSGNTIYF.